One sample yielded the 17 T cell receptor beta chains listed below, sequenced in a study of T cells after yellow fever vaccination. TCRdb re-analysed the 5' RACE reads in MiXCR, keeping a single row per CDR3 protein. The repertoire holds hundreds of thousands of distinct CDR3 sequences, with about 8.7% as singletons. The source material was PBMCs, sampled on the day of the first yellow fever vaccination. The receptors were sampled from a man aged 18 to 30 who received the YFV17D yellow fever vaccine.

There are a few counts of this clonotype. The gene calls are TRBV5-6 and TRBJ2-5; D possibly corresponds to TRBD2 (5 bases). Trimming left V 4 bases short and J 5 bases short, with 15 bases between. This CDR3 has 14 amino acids. CDR1 and CDR2 (germline): SGHDT, YYEEEE. CDR3 protein: CASSGWNRGETQYF. In DNA, the CDR3 is TGTGCCAGCAGCGGTTGGAACCGAGGGGAGACCCAGTACTTC.

This clonotype was recorded many times. V usage is TRBV7-2 and J usage is TRBJ2-5; D remains ambiguous. The CDR3 has 14 amino acids. Between the trimmed V and J ends, which lost 1 base and 0 bases, there was a span of 6 bases. Germline V gives CDR1 SGHTA, CDR2 FQGNSA. The CDR3 here is CASSLEPNQETQYF. The CDR3 DNA is TGTGCCAGCAGCTTAGAGCCCAACCAAGAGACCCAGTACTTC.

This clonotype was recorded many times. The J gene is TRBJ1-4, the V gene TRBV6-5; 7 bases map to TRBD1. V lost 6 bases, J lost 7 bases, and 14 bases stayed unmatched. The germline CDR1 and CDR2 sequences are MNHEY and SVGAGI. CDR3 length equals 16 residues. The CDR3 protein is CASRGGQLSLGEKLFF. CDR3 bases: TGTGCCAGCAGGGGGGGACAGCTCTCTTTGGGTGAAAAACTGTTTTTT.

V is TRBV29-1 and J is TRBJ2-2, with D hard to call. The CDR3 covers 14 residues. V shed 3 bases and J shed 0 bases, with 8 bases lying between them. In germline, CDR1 is SQVTM, CDR2 ANQGSEA. The DNA for the CDR3 is TGCAGCGTTGACGACGCGACGAACACCGGGGAGCTGTTTTTT. Its protein product is CSVDDATNTGELFF.

This clonotype was seen only a few times. CDR3 DNA sequence: TGTGCCAGCACCTCATTTACAAGGGTCACTGAAGCTTTCTTT. Translated: CASTSFTRVTEAFF. V and J are TRBV12-3 or TRBV12-4 and TRBJ1-1; no firm D call. CDR3 length: 14 amino acids. The V end lost 7 bases, the J end lost 4 bases, and 16 bases lay between the germline ends.

A few counts support this clonotype. The V gene is TRBV13, the J gene TRBJ1-2, with TRBD1 matching over 7 bases. V shed 5 bases and J 2 bases; nucleotides not matched to a gene: 8. Germline CDR1 and CDR2: PRHDT and FYEKMQ (reference sequence). The CDR3 totals 15 residues. The CDR3 loop is CASSPPDRANYGYTF. CDR3 in DNA: TGTGCCAGCAGCCCCCCCGACAGGGCCAACTATGGCTACACCTTC. The full variable domain, with the rest looked up from reference TRBV13 and TRBJ1-2, is AAGVIQSPRHLIKEKRETATLKCYPIPRHDTVYWYQQGPGQDPQFLISFYEKMQSDKGSIPDRFSAQQFSDYHSELNMSSLELGDSALYFCASSPPDRANYGYTFGSGTRLTVV.

The V and J genes are TRBV4-3 and TRBJ1-6; TRBD1 agrees at 11 bases. This CDR3 region has 17 residues. CDR1 is LGHNA and CDR2 is YSLEER in the germline V gene. J lost 6 bases, V lost 0 bases, and 4 bases had no gene match. The CDR3 coding sequence is TGCGCCAGCAGCCAAGAAGGACAGGGGGCTGGTAATTCACCCCTCCACTTT. Translation: CASSQEGQGAGNSPLHF.

The chain employs TRBV6-5 and TRBJ1-6; D is undetermined. CDR3 size: 17 residues. Germline V gene lookup returns CDR1 MNHEY and CDR2 SVGAGI. Between the trimmed V and J ends, which lost 0 bases and 0 bases, there was a span of 9 bases. This CDR3 is CASSYSGRSSYNSPLHF. Written as DNA, the CDR3 is TGTGCCAGCAGTTACTCGGGCAGGAGCTCCTATAATTCACCCCTCCACTTT.

The J gene is TRBJ1-5, the V gene TRBV20-1; tentative D call: TRBD1 (6 bases). The V gene's germline CDR1 is DFQATT and CDR2 SNEGSKA (reference sequence). Trimming cost V 7 bases and J 3 bases, with 10 bases left between them. The CDR3 is 12 amino acids. The CDR3 region is CSVTGNNQPQHF. In DNA form, the CDR3 reads TGCAGTGTTACAGGGAACAATCAGCCCCAGCATTTT.

The sample holds many counts of this clonotype. The chain links TRBV29-1 to TRBJ1-1; no reliable D call. V lost 7 bases and J 1 base, leaving 13 bases between the germline ends. CDR3 size: 13 residues. The germline gives CDR1 SQVTM, CDR2 ANQGSEA. The CDR3 loop reads CSATLGPNTEAFF. CDR3 in DNA: TGCAGCGCTACCTTGGGCCCGAACACTGAAGCTTTCTTT. Supplemented by reference TRBV29-1 and TRBJ1-1, the full variable domain reads SAVISQKPSRDICQRGTSLTIQCQVDSQVTMMFWYRQQPGQSLTLIATANQGSEATYESGFVIDKFPISRPNLTFSTLTVSNMSPEDSSIYLCSATLGPNTEAFFGQGTRLTVV.

The chain couples TRBV6-5 to TRBJ2-7, with 7 bases matching TRBD1. The CDR3 covers 15 residues. V lost 4 bases to trimming and J lost 3 bases; unmatched junction nucleotides: 9. The germline gives CDR1 MNHEY, CDR2 SVGAGI. The CDR3 DNA reads TGTGCCAGCAGTTCCCCGTCAGGGGGATACTACGAGCAGTACTTC. As protein: CASSSPSGGYYEQYF.

The V call is TRBV4-2, the J call TRBJ1-2; possible D gene TRBD1, 6 bases. The CDR3 length is 15 residues. Trimming cost V 0 bases and J 2 bases, with 10 bases left between them. The germline CDR1 and CDR2 sequences are LGHNA and YNFKEQ. CDR3 DNA sequence: TGTGCCAGCAGCCAAGAGTATACAGGGAACTATGGCTACACCTTC. Amino acids: CASSQEYTGNYGYTF.

This clonotype was observed a few times. The J gene is TRBJ2-3, the V gene TRBV12-3 or TRBV12-4; tentatively, D is TRBD2 (5 bases). This CDR3 has 14 amino acids. The V gene lost 4 bases and the J gene lost 1 base, with 9 bases spanning the gap. This CDR3 is CASSSLAGTDTQYF. The CDR3 bases are TGTGCCAGCAGTTCCCTAGCCGGCACAGATACGCAGTATTTT.

Many counts were recorded for this clonotype. The chain links TRBV6-1 to TRBJ1-1; D not certain. V was trimmed by 3 bases and J by 4 bases, leaving 15 bases between them. This CDR3 has 15 amino acids. In germline, CDR1 is MNHNS, CDR2 SASEGT. The DNA of the CDR3 is TGTGCCAGCAGTGACATCCGTCAGGTGGGCACTGAAGCTTTCTTT. Translated, it gives CASSDIRQVGTEAFF.

This clonotype was found many times. The rearrangement joins TRBV7-2 to TRBJ2-3, with 9 bases identical to TRBD2. CDR3 length: 16 residues. The J segment lost 4 bases and the V segment lost 4 bases, leaving 9 bases of the junction unmatched. The V gene's germline CDR1 is SGHTA and CDR2 FQGNSA. CDR3 nucleotide sequence: TGTGCCAGCAGCTCCCGACTAGCGGAACTTTCAGATACGCAGTATTTT. This encodes CASSSRLAELSDTQYF.

This clonotype was counted between two and nine times. The V gene is TRBV11-1, the J gene TRBJ2-1, with a tentative D call TRBD2 (6 bases). This CDR3 is 15 amino acids long. The ends were cut back, 5 bases at V and 2 bases at J, with 13 bases in the middle. Germline-derived CDR1 and CDR2 are SGHAT and FQDESV (reference sequence). The CDR3 nucleotides are TGTGCCAGCAGCCCCAGACTAGTTACCTACAATGAGCAGTTCTTC. This translates into CASSPRLVTYNEQFF.

This clonotype was picked up a small number of times. The chain carries TRBV4-1 and TRBJ1-4; D unclear. Germline values: CDR1 MGHRA, CDR2 YSYEKL. The CDR3 has 15 amino acids. The V end was cut by 4 bases, the J end by 7 bases, with 16 bases between. CDR3 in amino acids: CASSLGLPRGEKLFF. CDR3 coding DNA: TGCGCCAGCAGCCTTGGACTCCCCCGGGGTGAAAAACTGTTTTTT.